These 4 T cell receptor beta chains share one sample of origin, sequenced in a study of long-term antiretroviral therapy in people with HIV. The run of the v3.0 immunoSEQ assay was at survey level. Repertoires were generated with immunoSEQ multiplex PCR, while TCRdb's copy carries only in-frame clones and drops some. This sample has around 12,000 clones, with about four fifths found just once. This sample comprised unsorted PBMCs, obtained roughly 8 years after starting antiretroviral therapy. Receptor source: a man in his fifties with HIV.

This clone was seen a handful of times. This sequence joins TRBV4-1 and TRBJ2-7; tentatively, D is TRBD1 (6 bases). Germline loops: CDR1 MGHRA, CDR2 YSYEKL. The length of the CDR3 is 15 residues. Deletions cut 0 bases from V and 2 bases from J, with 11 bases between. The CDR3 DNA is TGCGCCAGCAGCCAAGATTGGGGGCAGACCTACGAGCAGTACTTC. Its protein product is CASSQDWGQTYEQYF.

This clone was recorded once. The chain joins TRBV12-1 to TRBJ2-5; TRBD2 reflects the table's D call only, with no check against the DNA. TRBV12-1 is assigned pseudogene status. The CDR3 loop spans 18 amino acids. The CDR3 is CASSPYSGGFRIGETQYF. CDR3 bases: TGTGCCAGCAGCCCATATAGCGGGGGATTTAGAATCGGAGAGACCCAGTACTTC.

This clone is a singleton in its sample. This chain connects TRBV7-8 to TRBJ2-7, with 7 bases fitting TRBD1. V shed 5 bases and J 5 bases; nucleotides not matched to a gene: 6. Germline assignment: CDR1 SGHVS and CDR2 FQNEAQ. CDR3 length equals 13 residues. The CDR3 DNA is TGTGCCAGCAGCCCGGGACAGTACCACGAGCAGTACTTC. As protein: CASSPGQYHEQYF.

This rearrangement joins TRBV9 to TRBJ2-2; 12 bases line up with TRBD2. Germline V gene data show CDR1 as SGDLS and CDR2 as YYNGEE. This CDR3 has 15 amino acids. The junction had 4 bases not matched to a gene; V was cut back by 4 bases and J by 6 bases. The DNA for the CDR3 is TGTGCCAGCAGCACGACTAGCGGGGGCGCCGGGGAGCTGTTTTTT. The encoded protein is CASSTTSGGAGELFF.